This record concerns one T cell receptor (beta chain) sequence. The data stem from a study of blood T cell repertoires in COVID-19. Study-level information: The United States, Italy and Spain were the sources of the acute and convalescent COVID-19 samples.

Per the original data handling: Amplification with reference gene primers provided the estimates of nucleated cell counts. Some clones are missing from TCRdb's copy, which holds only in-frame ones; the method was immunoSEQ multiplex PCR. V and J calls and clone size are given by that table; D and trimming were obtained from the DNA. Of 250,000 to 300,000 clones listed, around 83% are singletons. Germline CDR1 SGHAT, CDR2 FQDESV (reference sequence). CDR3 size: 14 residues. V lost 6 bases and J 7 bases, leaving 15 bases between the germline ends. Sequenced material: peripheral blood. The sequence was obtained from a young man with active or convalescent COVID-19. V gene TRBV11-1 combines with J gene TRBJ1-4; D is possibly TRBD1 (6 bases). The CDR3 region is CASREGQGSEKLFF. Written as DNA, the CDR3 is TGTGCCAGCAGAGAAGGGCAGGGGAGTGAAAAACTGTTTTTT.